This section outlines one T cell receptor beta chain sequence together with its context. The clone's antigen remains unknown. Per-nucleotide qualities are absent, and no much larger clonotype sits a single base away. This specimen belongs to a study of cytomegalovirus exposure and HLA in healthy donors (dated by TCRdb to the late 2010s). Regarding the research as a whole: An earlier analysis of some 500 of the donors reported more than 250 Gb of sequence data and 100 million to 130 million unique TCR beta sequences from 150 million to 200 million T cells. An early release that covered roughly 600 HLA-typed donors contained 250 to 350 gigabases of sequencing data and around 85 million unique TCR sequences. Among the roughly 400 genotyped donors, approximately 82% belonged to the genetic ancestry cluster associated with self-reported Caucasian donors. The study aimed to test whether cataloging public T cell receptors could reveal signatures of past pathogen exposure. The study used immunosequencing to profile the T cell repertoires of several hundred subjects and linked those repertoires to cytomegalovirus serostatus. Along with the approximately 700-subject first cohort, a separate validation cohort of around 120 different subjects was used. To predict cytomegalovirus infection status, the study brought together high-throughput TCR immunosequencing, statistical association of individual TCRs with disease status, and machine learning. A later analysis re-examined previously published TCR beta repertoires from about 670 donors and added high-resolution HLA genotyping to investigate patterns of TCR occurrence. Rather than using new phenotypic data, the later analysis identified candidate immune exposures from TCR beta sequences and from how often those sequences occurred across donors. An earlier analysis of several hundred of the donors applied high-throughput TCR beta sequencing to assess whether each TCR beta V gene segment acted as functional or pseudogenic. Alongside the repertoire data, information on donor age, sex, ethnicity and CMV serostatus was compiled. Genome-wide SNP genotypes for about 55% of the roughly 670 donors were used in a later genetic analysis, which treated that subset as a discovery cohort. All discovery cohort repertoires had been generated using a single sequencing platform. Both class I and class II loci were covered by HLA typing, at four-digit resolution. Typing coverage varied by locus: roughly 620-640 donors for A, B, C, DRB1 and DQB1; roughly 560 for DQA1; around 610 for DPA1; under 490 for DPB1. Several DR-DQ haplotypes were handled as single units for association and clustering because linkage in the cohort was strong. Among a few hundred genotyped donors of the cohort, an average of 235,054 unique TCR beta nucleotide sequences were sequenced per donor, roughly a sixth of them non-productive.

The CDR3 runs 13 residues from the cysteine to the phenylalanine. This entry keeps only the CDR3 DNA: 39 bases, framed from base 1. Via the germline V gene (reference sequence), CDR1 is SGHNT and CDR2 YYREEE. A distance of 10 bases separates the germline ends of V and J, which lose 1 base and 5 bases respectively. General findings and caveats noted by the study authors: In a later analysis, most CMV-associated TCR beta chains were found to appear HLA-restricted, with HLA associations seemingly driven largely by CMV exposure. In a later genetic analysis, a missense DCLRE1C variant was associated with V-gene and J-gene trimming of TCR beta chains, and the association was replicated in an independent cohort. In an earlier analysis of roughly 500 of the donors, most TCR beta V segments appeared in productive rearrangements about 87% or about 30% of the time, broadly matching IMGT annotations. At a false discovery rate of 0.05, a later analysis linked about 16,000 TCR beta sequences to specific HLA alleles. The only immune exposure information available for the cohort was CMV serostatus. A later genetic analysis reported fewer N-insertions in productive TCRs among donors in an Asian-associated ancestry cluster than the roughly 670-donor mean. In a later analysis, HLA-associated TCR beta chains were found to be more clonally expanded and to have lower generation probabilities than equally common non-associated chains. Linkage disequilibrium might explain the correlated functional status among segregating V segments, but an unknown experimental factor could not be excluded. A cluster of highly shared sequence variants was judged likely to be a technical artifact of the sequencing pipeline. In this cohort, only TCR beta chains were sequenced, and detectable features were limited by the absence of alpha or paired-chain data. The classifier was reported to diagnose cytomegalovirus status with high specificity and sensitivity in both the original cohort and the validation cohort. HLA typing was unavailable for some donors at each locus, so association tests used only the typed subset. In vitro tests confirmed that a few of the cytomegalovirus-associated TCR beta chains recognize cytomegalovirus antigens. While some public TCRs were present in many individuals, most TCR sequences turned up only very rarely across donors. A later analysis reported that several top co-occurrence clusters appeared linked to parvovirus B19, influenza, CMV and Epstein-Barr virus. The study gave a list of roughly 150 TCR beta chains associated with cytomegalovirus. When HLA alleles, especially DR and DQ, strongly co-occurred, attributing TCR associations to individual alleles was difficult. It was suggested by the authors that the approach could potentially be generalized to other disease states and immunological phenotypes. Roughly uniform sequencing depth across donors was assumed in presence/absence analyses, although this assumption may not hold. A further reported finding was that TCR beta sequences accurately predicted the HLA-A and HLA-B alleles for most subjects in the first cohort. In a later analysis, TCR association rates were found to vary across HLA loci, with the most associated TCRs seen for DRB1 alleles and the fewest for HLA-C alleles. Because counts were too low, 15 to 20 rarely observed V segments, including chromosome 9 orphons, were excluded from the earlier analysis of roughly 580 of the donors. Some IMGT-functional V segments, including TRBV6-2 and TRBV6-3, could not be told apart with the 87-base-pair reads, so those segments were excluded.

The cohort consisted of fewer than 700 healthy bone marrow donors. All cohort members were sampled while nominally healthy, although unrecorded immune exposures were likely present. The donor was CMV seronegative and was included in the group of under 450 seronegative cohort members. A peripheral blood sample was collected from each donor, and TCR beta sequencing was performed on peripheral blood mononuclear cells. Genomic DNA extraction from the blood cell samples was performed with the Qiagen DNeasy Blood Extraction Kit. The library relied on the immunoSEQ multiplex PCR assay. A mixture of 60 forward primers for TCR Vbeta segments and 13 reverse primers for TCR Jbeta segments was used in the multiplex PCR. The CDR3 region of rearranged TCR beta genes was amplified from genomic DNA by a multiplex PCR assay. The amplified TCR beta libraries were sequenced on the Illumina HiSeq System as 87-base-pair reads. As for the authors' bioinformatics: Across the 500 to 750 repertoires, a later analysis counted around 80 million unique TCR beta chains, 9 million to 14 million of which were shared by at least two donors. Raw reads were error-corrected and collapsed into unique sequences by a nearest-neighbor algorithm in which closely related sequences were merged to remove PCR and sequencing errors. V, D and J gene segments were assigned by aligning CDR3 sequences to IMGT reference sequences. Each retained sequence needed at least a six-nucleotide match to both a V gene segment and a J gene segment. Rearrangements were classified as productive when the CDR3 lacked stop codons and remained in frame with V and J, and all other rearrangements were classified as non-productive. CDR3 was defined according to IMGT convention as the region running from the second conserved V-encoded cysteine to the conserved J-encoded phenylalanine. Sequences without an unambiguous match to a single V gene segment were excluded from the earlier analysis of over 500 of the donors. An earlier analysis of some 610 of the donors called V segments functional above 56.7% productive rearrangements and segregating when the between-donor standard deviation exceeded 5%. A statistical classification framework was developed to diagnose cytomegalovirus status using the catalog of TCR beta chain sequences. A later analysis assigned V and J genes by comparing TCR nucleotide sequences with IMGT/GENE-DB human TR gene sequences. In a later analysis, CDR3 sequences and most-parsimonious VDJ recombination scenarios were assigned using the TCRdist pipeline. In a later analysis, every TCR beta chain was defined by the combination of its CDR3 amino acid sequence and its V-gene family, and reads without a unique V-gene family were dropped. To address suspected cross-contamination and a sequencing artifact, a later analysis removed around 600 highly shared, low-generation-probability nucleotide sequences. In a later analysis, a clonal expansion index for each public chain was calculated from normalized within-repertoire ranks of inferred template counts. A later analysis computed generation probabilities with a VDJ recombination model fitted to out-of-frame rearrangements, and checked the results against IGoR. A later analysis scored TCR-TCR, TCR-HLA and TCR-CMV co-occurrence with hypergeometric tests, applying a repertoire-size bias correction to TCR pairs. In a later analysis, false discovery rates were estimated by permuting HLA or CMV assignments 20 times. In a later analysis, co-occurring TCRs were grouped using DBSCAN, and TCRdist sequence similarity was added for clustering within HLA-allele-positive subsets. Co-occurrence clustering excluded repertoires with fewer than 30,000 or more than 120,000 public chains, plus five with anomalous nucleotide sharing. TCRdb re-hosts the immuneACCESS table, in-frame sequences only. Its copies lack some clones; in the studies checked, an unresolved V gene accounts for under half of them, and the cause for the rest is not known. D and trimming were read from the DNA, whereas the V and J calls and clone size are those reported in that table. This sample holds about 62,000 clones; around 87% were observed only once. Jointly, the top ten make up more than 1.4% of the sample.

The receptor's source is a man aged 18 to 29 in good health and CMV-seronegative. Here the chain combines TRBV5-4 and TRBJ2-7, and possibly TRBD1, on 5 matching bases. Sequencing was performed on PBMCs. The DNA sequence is TGTGCCAGCAGCTTGCCAGGGAAGGACGAGCAGTACTTC. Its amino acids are CASSLPGKDEQYF. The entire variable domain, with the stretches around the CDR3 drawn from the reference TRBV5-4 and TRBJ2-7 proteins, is ETGVTQSPTHLIKTRGQQVTLRCSSQSGHNTVSWYQQALGQGPQFIFQYYREEENGRGNFPPRFSGLQFPNYSSELNVNALELDDSALYLCASSLPGKDEQYFGPGTRLTVT.